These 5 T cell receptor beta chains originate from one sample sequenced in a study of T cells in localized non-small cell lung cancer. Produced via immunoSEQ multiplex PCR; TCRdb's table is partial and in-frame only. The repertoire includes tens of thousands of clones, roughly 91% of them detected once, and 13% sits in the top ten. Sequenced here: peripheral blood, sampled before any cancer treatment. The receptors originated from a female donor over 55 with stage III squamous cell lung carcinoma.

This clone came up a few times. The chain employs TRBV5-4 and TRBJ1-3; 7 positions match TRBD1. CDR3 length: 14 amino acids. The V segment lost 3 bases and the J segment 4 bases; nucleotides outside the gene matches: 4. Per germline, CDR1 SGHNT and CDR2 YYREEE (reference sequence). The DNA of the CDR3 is TGTGCCAGCAGCTCAACAGGGGCCGGAAACACCATATATTTT. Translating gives CASSSTGAGNTIYF.

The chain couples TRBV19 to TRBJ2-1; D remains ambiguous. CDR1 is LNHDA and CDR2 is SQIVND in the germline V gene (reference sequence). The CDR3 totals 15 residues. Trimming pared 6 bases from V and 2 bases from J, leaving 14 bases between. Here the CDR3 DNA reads TGTGCCAGTAGCCTAAGTTATGCGACCTACAATGAGCAGTTCTTC. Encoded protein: CASSLSYATYNEQFF. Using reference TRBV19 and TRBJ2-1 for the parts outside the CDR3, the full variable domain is DGGITQSPKYLFRKEGQNVTLSCEQNLNHDAMYWYRQDPGQGLRLIYYSQIVNDFQKGDIAEGYSVSREKKESFPLTVTSAQKNPTAFYLCASSLSYATYNEQFFGPGTRLTVL.

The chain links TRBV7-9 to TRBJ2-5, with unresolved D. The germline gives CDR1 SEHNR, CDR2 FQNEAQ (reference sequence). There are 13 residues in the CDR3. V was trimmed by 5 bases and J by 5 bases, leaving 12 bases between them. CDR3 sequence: CASSATIRETQYF. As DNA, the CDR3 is TGTGCCAGCAGCGCAACCATCCGGGAGACCCAGTACTTC.

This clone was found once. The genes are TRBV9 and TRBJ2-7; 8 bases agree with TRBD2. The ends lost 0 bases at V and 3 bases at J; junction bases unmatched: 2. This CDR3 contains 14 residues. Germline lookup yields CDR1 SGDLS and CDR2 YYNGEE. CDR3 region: CASSVGRGGYEQYF. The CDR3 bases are TGTGCCAGCAGCGTAGGACGGGGGGGCTACGAGCAGTACTTC.

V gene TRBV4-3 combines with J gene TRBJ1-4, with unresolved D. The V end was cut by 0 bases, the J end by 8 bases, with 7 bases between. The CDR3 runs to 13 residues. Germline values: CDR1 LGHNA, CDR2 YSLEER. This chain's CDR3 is CASSQEGREKLFF. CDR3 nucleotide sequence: TGCGCCAGCAGCCAAGAGGGCAGGGAAAAACTGTTTTTT.